The present T cell receptor beta chain was sequenced within a study of OX40 agonist ivuxolimab in advanced cancers. For context, the study as a whole: Ivuxolimab was a fully human IgG2 agonistic monoclonal antibody targeting the costimulatory receptor OX40 (CD134). Intravenous ivuxolimab was administered to patients every 2 weeks at six dose levels: 0.01, 0.1, 0.3, 1.5, 3 and 10 mg/kg. Of the approximately 50 dose-escalation patients, hepatocellular carcinoma was present in approximately 20, melanoma in approximately 15, renal cell carcinoma in 9 and head and neck cancer in 9. Three dose-escalation patients achieved partial responses, one with hepatocellular carcinoma and two with cutaneous melanoma. Peripheral TCRbeta sequencing aimed to test whether ivuxolimab altered TCR sequence diversity and caused clonal T-cell expansion. The paper describes the monotherapy dose-escalation part (N = 52 patients) of the phase I trial of ivuxolimab. In the dose-escalation cohort, nearly 85% of patients were male, and the mean age was roughly 60 years with a range of roughly 23 to 79. Patients were allowed to have had prior anti-PD-1, anti-PD-L1 or anti-CTLA-4 therapy, and around 41% of the dose-escalation patients had previously received checkpoint inhibitors.

Genomic DNA was isolated from the sorted cells so that the TCRbeta CDR3 region could be sequenced. The immunoSEQ Assay was used for sequencing of TCRbeta CDR3 regions. Not all clones reach the TCRdb copy of this immuneACCESS table, which keeps in-frame sequences only. Checked studies attribute under half of the gap to unresolved V genes and leave the rest unexplained. The sample data list under 90,000 clones, and roughly 90% of these were observed just once. The ten largest clonotypes hold under 1% of the sample. Overall results and qualifications from the work: Antigen specificity was not determined for the clonally expanded peripheral T cells. At doses from 0.1 to 3.0 mg/kg, clonal expansion was seen in both CD4+ and CD8+ blood T cells between baseline and week 6. Low levels of normalized T-cell clonal expansion were also seen in some nonresponding patients. Partial responders in the 0.1-3.0 mg/kg groups had among the lowest normalized peripheral clonal expansion, especially among CD8+ T cells. On average, CD8+ T cells showed more expanded clones than CD4+ T cells after ivuxolimab.

The trial excluded patients who had a history of autoimmune disease or were on systemic immunosuppression. In every dose cohort, peripheral blood was drawn for TCR sequencing at baseline, cycle 4 day 1, and cycle 7 day 1. Samples came from an open-label, multicenter, first-in-human phase I dose-escalation trial of ivuxolimab. Adults with locally advanced or metastatic head and neck squamous cell, hepatocellular, melanoma or renal cell carcinoma were enrolled in the trial. Before TCR sequencing, CD4+ T cells and CD8+ T cells were sorted from peripheral blood as separate populations. As regards this clone: Its target antigen remains unknown. The input lacks base qualities; no much larger clone sits a single base away.

CDR1 and CDR2 are read off the germline V gene as KGHSH and LQKENI. V loses 4 bases of germline sequence and J loses 5 bases, and the interval between the two ends is 14 bases. Counted from cysteine to phenylalanine, this CDR3 has 15 amino acids. Only CDR3 DNA remains: 45 bases, in frame from the first base. The V and J segments used are TRBV18 and TRBJ1-4, with the D gene not clear enough to name. The sequence was obtained from an adult with an advanced solid tumor such as melanoma, head and neck, liver or kidney cancer. This specimen consisted of CD4+ or CD8+ T cells sorted from blood, obtained in a trial of the OX40 agonist ivuxolimab. The CDR3 reads CASSQFRPQNEKLFF. At the DNA level, the sequence is TGTGCCAGCTCACAATTCCGGCCCCAGAATGAAAAACTGTTTTTT. Where the CDR3 stops, the reference TRBV18 and TRBJ1-4 genes take over; the full variable domain is NAGVMQNPRHLVRRRGQEARLRCSPMKGHSHVYWYRQLPEEGLKFMVYLQKENIIDESGMPKERFSAEFPKEGPSILRIQQVVRGDSAAYFCASSQFRPQNEKLFFGSGTQLSVL.